Listed below are T cell receptor beta chains from one sample, sequenced in a study of T cell responses to AZD1222 COVID-19 vaccine. Sequencing used immunoSEQ multiplex PCR; TCRdb keeps in-frame clones, though not all of them. There are fewer than 50,000 clones in the sample; 60% to 85% occur only once, and roughly 7% lies in the top ten. Sequencing used peripheral blood, obtained on day 0 of AZD1222 vaccination. Source of these receptors: an adult in good health. Both conserved end residues are part of each CDR3. A D gene is named only where the DNA matches it firmly. Some rows mark clone size as missing; the rest say once, few, many or name a class of expanded clone.

TRBV3-1/TRBV3-2	-	-	TRBJ2-3	TGTGCCAGCAGCCTATCGGACAGCACAGATACGCAGTATTTT	CASSLSDSTDTQYF
TRBV6-4	-	few	TRBJ2-2	TGTGCCAGCAGGGGTCACACCGGGGAGCTGTTTTTT	CASRGHTGELFF
TRBV15	-	-	TRBJ1-2	TGTGCCACCAGCAGAGATCAAGGGGGCTACACCTTC	CATSRDQGGYTF
TRBV10-1	-	once	TRBJ2-3	TGCGCCACCTCGCCGGGCACAGATACGCAGTATTTT	CATSPGTDTQYF
TRBV27	TRBD1	-	TRBJ2-3	TGTGCCAGCAGTTTGGCAGGGGGCCGTCCAGATACGCAGTATTTT	CASSLAGGRPDTQYF
TRBV28	-	-	TRBJ1-3	TGTGCCAGCAGTTATGCCCCCAATCGGGGAAACACCATATATTTT	CASSYAPNRGNTIYF
TRBV29-1	TRBD1	-	TRBJ1-3	TGCAGCGTTGTCGGGACAGGGGTCGCCTCTGGAAACACCATATATTTT	CSVVGTGVASGNTIYF
TRBV5-1	TRBD1	few	TRBJ2-1	TGCGCCAGCAGCCCAAGACAGGGACAGTACAATGAGCAGTTCTTC	CASSPRQGQYNEQFF
TRBV6-2/TRBV6-3	TRBD1	-	TRBJ2-5	TGTGCCAGCAGTTACGACAGGGCCCGTCCTCAAGAGACCCAGTACTTC	CASSYDRARPQETQYF
TRBV6-4	TRBD2	few	TRBJ2-1	TGTGCCAGCAGTCGGAGCGGGGGCGCCTACAATGAGCAGTTCTTC	CASSRSGGAYNEQFF
TRBV6-5	TRBD2	-	TRBJ2-3	TGTGCCAGTCTCGGGACTAGCGGCTCAGATACGCAGTATTTT	CASLGTSGSDTQYF